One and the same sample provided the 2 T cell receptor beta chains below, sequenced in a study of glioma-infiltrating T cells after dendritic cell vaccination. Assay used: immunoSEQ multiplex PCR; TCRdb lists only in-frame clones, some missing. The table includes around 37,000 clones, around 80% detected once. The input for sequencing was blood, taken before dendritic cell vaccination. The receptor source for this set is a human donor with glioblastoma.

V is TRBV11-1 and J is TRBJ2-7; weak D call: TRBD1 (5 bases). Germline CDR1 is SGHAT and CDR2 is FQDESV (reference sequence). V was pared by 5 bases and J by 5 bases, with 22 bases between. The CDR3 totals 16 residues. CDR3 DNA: TGTGCCAGCAGCGGGGATTATAGGGGATATATGGACGAGCAGTACTTC. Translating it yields CASSGDYRGYMDEQYF.

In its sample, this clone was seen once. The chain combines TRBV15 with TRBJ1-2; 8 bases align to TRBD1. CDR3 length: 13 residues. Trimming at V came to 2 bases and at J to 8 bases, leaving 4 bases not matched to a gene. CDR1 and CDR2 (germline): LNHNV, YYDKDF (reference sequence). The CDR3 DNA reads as TGTGCCACCAGCAGAAAGGACAGGGAGGGCTACACCTTC. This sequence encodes CATSRKDREGYTF.